Reported below is one T cell receptor beta chain. The data derive from a study of cytomegalovirus exposure and HLA in healthy donors. It was with 60 Vbeta and 13 Jbeta primers that the PCR ran. Sequenced by immunoSEQ multiplex PCR; TCRdb stores in-frame clones only, minus some. The sample holds more than 85,000 clones, nearly 65% seen once. The CDR3 consists of 11 residues. From germline, CDR1 is GTSNPN and CDR2 SVGIG (reference sequence). V was shortened by 0 bases and J by 6 bases, with 5 bases between the two germline ends. The receptor was isolated from a human donor in good health. J is TRBJ2-5 and V is TRBV30; D gene unclear. The sequencing input was PBMCs. This CDR3 reads CAWSVLKTQYF. CDR3 bases: TGTGCCTGGAGTGTACTGAAGACCCAGTACTTC.